This is a list of T cell receptor beta chains from one sample in a study of Ad26.COV2.S vaccination and SARS-CoV-2 variants. Profiling relied on immunoSEQ multiplex PCR, and the TCRdb table lists in-frame clones only, not all of them. The sample lists about 330,000 clones, roughly 88% seen once, with 5.5% in the top ten. The specimen comprised peripheral blood, sampled in a trial of Ad26.COV2.S vaccine versus placebo. These receptors originate from a person between 18 and 59 years old who received the Ad26.COV2.S COVID-19 vaccine or a placebo. CDR3s include the opening cysteine and the closing phenylalanine or tryptophan. A D gene is named only where the DNA matches it firmly. Clone size, where shown, is once, few, many, or a class for clones that have expanded.

v_call,clone_size,cdr3_length,d_call,j_call,cdr3_nt,cdr3_aa
TRBV25-1,.,15,.,TRBJ2-5,TGTGCCAGCAGTGAATACGTGGGGGGGCTCGAGACCCAGTACTTC,CASSEYVGGLETQYF
TRBV6-5,.,14,.,TRBJ2-3,TGTGCCAGCAGGACCGCGGCGACGACAGATACGCAGTATTTT,CASRTAATTDTQYF
TRBV19,.,15,.,TRBJ2-5,TGTGCCAGTAGAGATGGCGCCGGGGCCAAAGAGACCCAGTACTTC,CASRDGAGAKETQYF
TRBV25-1,.,14,.,TRBJ1-1,TGTGCCAGCAGTGAAGCAGGAAAAAACACTGAAGCTTTCTTT,CASSEAGKNTEAFF
TRBV30,.,12,.,TRBJ1-2,TGTGCCTGGGGGCGGGGTTCCTATGGCTACACCTTC,CAWGRGSYGYTF
TRBV5-1,.,14,.,TRBJ1-4,TGCGCCAGCAGCTTGGATACCACTAATGAAAAACTGTTTTTT,CASSLDTTNEKLFF
TRBV3-1/TRBV3-2,.,14,.,TRBJ2-7,TGTGCCAGCAGCCTCGGAATGTTCTCCTACGAGCAGTACTTC,CASSLGMFSYEQYF
TRBV19,.,16,.,TRBJ2-4,TGTGCCAGTAGTACTCTACAGGGATCGGGGCCAAACATTCAGTACTTC,CASSTLQGSGPNIQYF
TRBV7-9,.,15,TRBD1,TRBJ1-2,TGTGCCAGCAGCTTGGGACAGGGGGCATCCTATGGCTACACCTTC,CASSLGQGASYGYTF
TRBV4-3,once,14,.,TRBJ1-3,TGCGCCAGCAGCCAAGAGACAGTTGGAAACACCATATATTTT,CASSQETVGNTIYF
TRBV5-1,.,15,TRBD1,TRBJ2-2,TGCGCCAGCAGCTGGACAGGGATAGCATCCGGGGAGCTGTTTTTT,CASSWTGIASGELFF
TRBV3-1/TRBV3-2,.,13,.,TRBJ1-5,TGTGCCAGCCTTTCCTGGGGGAATCAGCCCCAGCATTTT,CASLSWGNQPQHF
TRBV14,.,19,.,TRBJ2-2,TGTGCCAGCAGCCAAGATCACTATGTATTAGTGGGAGGCACCGGGGAGCTGTTTTTT,CASSQDHYVLVGGTGELFF
TRBV6-5,few,14,.,TRBJ1-5,TGTGCCAGCAGTTACCTCAGGGGCGGACAGCCCCAGCATTTT,CASSYLRGGQPQHF
TRBV7-8,once,13,TRBD1,TRBJ1-2,TGTGCCAGCAGCCCGGACAGGGTGAATGGCTACACCTTC,CASSPDRVNGYTF
TRBV5-1,.,14,.,TRBJ2-2,TGCGCCAGCAGCTTGGTACAGAACACCGGGGAGCTGTTTTTT,CASSLVQNTGELFF
TRBV4-1,.,13,.,TRBJ2-3,TGCGCCAGTACTCAACTAATTTCAGATACGCAGTATTTT,CASTQLISDTQYF
TRBV11-3,.,20,TRBD2,TRBJ2-1,TGTGCCAGCAGCTTAGCCCCTAAAGGACTAGCGGGGCCCTCCTACAATGAGCAGTTCTTC,CASSLAPKGLAGPSYNEQFF
TRBV7-2,once,17,.,TRBJ2-3,TGTGCCAGCAGCTTAGACCCGGGACTTAGTCAGGCAGATACGCAGTATTTT,CASSLDPGLSQADTQYF
TRBV6-5,.,16,TRBD1,TRBJ1-3,TGTGCCAGCAGTTACTTCGACAGGGTCGGCGGAAACACCATATATTTT,CASSYFDRVGGNTIYF
TRBV2,.,16,TRBD2,TRBJ2-3,TGTGCCAGCAGGGCTACGGGGGGACCTAGCACAGATACGCAGTATTTT,CASRATGGPSTDTQYF
TRBV28,.,14,.,TRBJ2-1,TGTGCCAGCAAGCTGGGCTCTCTTGACAATGAGCAGTTCTTC,CASKLGSLDNEQFF
TRBV28,few,12,.,TRBJ1-5,TGTGCCAGCGGGCGTTCTAATCAGCCCCAGCATTTT,CASGRSNQPQHF
TRBV6-5,.,15,.,TRBJ2-4,TGTGCCAGCACCCAGGGACCTCCGAGCGAAAACATTCAGTACTTC,CASTQGPPSENIQYF
TRBV4-2,.,22,TRBD1,TRBJ2-1,TGTGCCAGCAGCCAAGTGAGGTATTCGTTATTGTGGGACAGGGACCTTTGGAATGAGCAGTTCTTC,CASSQVRYSLLWDRDLWNEQFF
TRBV7-2,once,14,.,TRBJ2-3,TGTGCCAGCAGCTTAGCATCATCTACAGATACGCAGTATTTT,CASSLASSTDTQYF
TRBV19,.,15,TRBD2,TRBJ2-1,TGTGCCAGCCGGCCTTGGCGGGGGTTCTACAATGAGCAGTTCTTC,CASRPWRGFYNEQFF